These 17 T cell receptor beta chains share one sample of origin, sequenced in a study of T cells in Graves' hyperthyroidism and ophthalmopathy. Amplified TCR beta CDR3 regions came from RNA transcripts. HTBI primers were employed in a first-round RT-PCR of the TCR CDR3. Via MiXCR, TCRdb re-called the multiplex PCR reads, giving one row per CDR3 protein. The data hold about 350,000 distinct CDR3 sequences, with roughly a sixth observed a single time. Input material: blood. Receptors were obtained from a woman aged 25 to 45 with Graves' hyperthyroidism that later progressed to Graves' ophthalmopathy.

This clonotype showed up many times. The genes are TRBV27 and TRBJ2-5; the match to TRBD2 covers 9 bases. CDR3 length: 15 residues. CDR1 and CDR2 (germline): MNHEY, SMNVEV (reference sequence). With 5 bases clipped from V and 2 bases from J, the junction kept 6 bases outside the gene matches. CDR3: CASSPRLAGQETQYF. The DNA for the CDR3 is TGTGCCAGCAGTCCCCGGCTAGCGGGACAAGAGACCCAGTACTTC.

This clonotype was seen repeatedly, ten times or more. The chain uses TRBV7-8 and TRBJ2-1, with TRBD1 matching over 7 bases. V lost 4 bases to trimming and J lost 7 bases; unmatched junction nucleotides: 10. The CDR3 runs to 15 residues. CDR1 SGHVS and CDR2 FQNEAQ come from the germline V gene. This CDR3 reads CASSYTGDRSNEQFF. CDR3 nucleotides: TGTGCCAGCAGCTATACAGGGGATCGGTCAAATGAGCAGTTCTTC.

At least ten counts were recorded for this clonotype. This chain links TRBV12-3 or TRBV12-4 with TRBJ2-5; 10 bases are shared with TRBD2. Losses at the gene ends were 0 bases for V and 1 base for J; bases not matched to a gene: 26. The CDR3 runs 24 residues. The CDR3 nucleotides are TGTGCCAGCAGTTTAGCCGGGGGTTTGTCGATGTGGGCTAGCGGGAGTTCGGGCCAAGAGACCCAGTACTTC. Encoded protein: CASSLAGGLSMWASGSSGQETQYF.

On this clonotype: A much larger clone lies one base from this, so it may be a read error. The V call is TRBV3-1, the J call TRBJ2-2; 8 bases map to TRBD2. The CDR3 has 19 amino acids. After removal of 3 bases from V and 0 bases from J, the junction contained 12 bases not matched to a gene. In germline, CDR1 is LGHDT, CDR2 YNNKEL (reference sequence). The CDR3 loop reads CASSHPTFAGGSNTGELFF. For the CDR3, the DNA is TGTGCCAGCAGCCATCCTACTTTCGCGGGAGGATCGAACACCGGGGAGCTGTTTTTT.

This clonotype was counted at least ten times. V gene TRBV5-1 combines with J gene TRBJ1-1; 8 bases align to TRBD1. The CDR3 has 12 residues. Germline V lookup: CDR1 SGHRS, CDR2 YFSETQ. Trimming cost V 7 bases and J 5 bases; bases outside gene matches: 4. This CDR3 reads CASSRQGTEAFF. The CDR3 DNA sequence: TGCGCCAGCTCTAGACAGGGGACTGAAGCTTTCTTT. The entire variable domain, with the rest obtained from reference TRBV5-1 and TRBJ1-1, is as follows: KAGVTQTPRYLIKTRGQQVTLSCSPISGHRSVSWYQQTPGQGLQFLFEYFSETQRNKGNFPGRFSGRQFSNSRSEMNVSTLELGDSALYLCASSRQGTEAFFGQGTRLTVV.

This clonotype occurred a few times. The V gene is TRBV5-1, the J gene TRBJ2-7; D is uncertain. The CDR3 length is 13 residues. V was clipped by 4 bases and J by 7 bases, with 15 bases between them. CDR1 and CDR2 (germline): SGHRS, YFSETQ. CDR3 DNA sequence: TGCGCCAGCAGCCTAGACTCGACGTGGGAGCAGTACTTC. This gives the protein CASSLDSTWEQYF.

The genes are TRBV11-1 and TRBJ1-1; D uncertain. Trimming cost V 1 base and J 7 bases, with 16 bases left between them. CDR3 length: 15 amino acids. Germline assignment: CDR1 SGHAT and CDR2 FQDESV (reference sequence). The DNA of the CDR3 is TGTGCCAGCAGCTTAGGAGGCGGAACACAAAATGAAGCTTTCTTT. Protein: CASSLGGGTQNEAFF.

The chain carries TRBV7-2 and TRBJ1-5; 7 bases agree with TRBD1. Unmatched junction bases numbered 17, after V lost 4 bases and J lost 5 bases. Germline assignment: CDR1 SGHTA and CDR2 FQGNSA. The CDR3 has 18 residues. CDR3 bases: TGTGCCAGCAGCTCAGGGGGTAGGAGGGGCATAGTAGATCAGCCCCAGCATTTT. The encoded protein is CASSSGGRRGIVDQPQHF.

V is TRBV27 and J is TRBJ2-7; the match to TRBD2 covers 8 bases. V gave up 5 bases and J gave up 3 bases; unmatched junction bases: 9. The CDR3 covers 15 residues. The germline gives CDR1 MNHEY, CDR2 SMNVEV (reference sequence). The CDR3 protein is CASSQRILAGYEQYF. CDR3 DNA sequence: TGTGCCAGCAGTCAACGGATTCTAGCGGGCTACGAGCAGTACTTC.

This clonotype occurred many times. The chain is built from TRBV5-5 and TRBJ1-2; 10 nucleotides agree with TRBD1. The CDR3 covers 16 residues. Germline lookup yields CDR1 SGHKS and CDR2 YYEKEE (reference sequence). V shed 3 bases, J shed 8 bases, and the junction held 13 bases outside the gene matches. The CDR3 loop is CASSYGIGTGARGYTF. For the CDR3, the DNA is TGTGCCAGCAGCTACGGAATCGGGACAGGGGCTCGGGGCTACACCTTC.

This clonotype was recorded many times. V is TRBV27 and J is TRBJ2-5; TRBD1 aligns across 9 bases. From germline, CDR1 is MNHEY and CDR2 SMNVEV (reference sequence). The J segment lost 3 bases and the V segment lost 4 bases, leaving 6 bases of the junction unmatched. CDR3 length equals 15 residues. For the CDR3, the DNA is TGTGCCAGCAGTTCGGGACAGGGCCCTGAAGAGACCCAGTACTTC. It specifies CASSSGQGPEETQYF.

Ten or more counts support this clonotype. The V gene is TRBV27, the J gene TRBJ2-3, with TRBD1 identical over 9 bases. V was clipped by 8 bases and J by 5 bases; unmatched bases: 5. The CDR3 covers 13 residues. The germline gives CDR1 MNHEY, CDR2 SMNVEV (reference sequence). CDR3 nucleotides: TGTGCCAGCGCCAACAGGGGGCAAGATACGCAGTATTTT. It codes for CASANRGQDTQYF.

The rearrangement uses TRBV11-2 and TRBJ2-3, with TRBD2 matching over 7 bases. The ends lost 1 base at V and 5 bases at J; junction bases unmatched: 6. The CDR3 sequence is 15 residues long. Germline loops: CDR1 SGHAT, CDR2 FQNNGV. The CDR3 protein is CASSLGLAEGDTQYF. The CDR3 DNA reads TGTGCCAGCAGCTTAGGGCTAGCGGAAGGAGATACGCAGTATTTT.

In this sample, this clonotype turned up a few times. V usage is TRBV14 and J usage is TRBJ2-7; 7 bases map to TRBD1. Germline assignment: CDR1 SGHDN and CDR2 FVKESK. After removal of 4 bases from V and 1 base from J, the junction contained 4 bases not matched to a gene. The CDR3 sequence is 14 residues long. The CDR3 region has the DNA TGTGCCAGCAGCCGAAGGGACAGTTCCTACGAGCAGTACTTC. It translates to CASSRRDSSYEQYF.

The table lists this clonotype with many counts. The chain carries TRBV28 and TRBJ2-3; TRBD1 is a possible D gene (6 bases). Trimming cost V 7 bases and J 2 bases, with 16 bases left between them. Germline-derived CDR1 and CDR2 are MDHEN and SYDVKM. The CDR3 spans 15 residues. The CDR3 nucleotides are TGTGCCAGCAAACGTTCGGACAGCTACACAGATACGCAGTATTTT. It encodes CASKRSDSYTDTQYF. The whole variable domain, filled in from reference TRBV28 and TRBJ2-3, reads DVKVTQSSRYLVKRTGEKVFLECVQDMDHENMFWYRQDPGLGLRLIYFSYDVKMKEKGDIPEGYSVSREKKERFSLILESASTNQTSMYLCASKRSDSYTDTQYFGPGTRLTVL.

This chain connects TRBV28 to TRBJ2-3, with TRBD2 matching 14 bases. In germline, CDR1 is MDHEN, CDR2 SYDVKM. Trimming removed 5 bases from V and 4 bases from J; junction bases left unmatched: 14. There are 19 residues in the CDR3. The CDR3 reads CASSPNDSGTSGSPDTQYF. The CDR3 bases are TGTGCCAGCAGTCCCAACGACTCCGGGACTAGCGGGAGCCCAGATACGCAGTATTTT.

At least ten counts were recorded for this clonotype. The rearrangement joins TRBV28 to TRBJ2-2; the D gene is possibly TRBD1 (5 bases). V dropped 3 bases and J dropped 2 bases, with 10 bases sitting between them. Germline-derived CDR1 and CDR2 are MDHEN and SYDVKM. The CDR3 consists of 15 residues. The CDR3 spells CASSFGWTNTGELFF. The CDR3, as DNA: TGTGCCAGCAGTTTTGGGTGGACAAACACCGGGGAGCTGTTTTTT.